Here is one T cell receptor (beta chain) with its context. Antigen: not known. This sample stems from a study of cytomegalovirus exposure and HLA in healthy donors. The study's findings and limits: A list of roughly 160 TCR beta chains associated with cytomegalovirus was given.

The approximately 120-subject validation cohort, separate from the approximately 670-subject first cohort, included the donors. CDR1 is SGHNT, CDR2 YYREEE, per germline (reference sequence). The V and J ends lost 5 bases and 1 base, in that order; junction bases with no gene match: 9. The CDR3 is 15 residues long. Data came from immunoSEQ multiplex PCR; TCRdb stores just in-frame clones and leaves some out. Of about 360,000 clones in the sample, 86% are singletons; the top ten hold over 0.75%. V usage is TRBV5-4 and J usage is TRBJ2-7; 7 bases agree with TRBD1. Sequencing was performed on PBMCs. The TCR comes from a woman aged 18-35 years in good health and CMV-seronegative. CDR3 nucleotides: TGTGCCAGCAGGAAAAAACAGGGGTTGTCCTACGAGCAGTACTTC. Translated: CASRKKQGLSYEQYF. Supplemented by reference TRBV5-4 and TRBJ2-7, the full variable domain reads ETGVTQSPTHLIKTRGQQVTLRCSSQSGHNTVSWYQQALGQGPQFIFQYYREEENGRGNFPPRFSGLQFPNYSSELNVNALELDDSALYLCASRKKQGLSYEQYFGPGTRLTVT.